The 27 T cell receptor beta chains below all came from one sample that was sequenced in a study of cytomegalovirus exposure and HLA in healthy donors. Amplification used 60 Vbeta primers and 13 Jbeta primers. Here immunoSEQ multiplex PCR was the method, and the copy in TCRdb shows in-frame clones only, minus some. The sample yields approximately 210,000 clones, 70% to 80% seen once. Sequenced: PBMCs. These receptors all stem from a woman in her forties or fifties in good health and CMV-seronegative.

For the CDR3, the DNA is TGTGCCAGCAGTGAGCGGGGGCCCTCCTACAATGAGCAGTTCTTC. Translating it yields CASSERGPSYNEQFF. This chain connects TRBV6-1 to TRBJ2-1, with D perhaps TRBD2 (7 bases). CDR3 size: 15 residues. V was clipped by 3 bases and J by 0 bases, with 9 bases between them. The germline CDR1 and CDR2 sequences are MNHNS and SASEGT.

This chain joins TRBV4-2 and TRBJ2-3; 8 positions match TRBD2. Germline trimming cut 1 base from V and 5 bases from J; bases unmatched to any gene: 5. The CDR3 consists of 15 residues. Germline-derived CDR1 and CDR2 are LGHNA and YNFKEQ. The chain's CDR3 is CASSQGTSSGDTQYF. DNA of the CDR3: TGTGCCAGCAGCCAAGGGACTAGCAGTGGAGATACGCAGTATTTT.

The J gene is TRBJ1-4, the V gene TRBV5-6; TRBD1 matches at 7 bases. The CDR3 runs to 17 residues. CDR1 is SGHDT and CDR2 is YYEEEE in the germline V gene. V gave up 1 base and J gave up 6 bases; unmatched junction bases: 12. CDR3 protein: CASSLRGTGTVYEKLFF. The CDR3 DNA reads TGTGCCAGCAGCTTGAGGGGGACCGGGACAGTGTATGAAAAACTGTTTTTT.

The chain joins TRBV9 to TRBJ1-2; 7 positions match TRBD1. Losses at the gene ends were 3 bases for V and 3 bases for J; bases not matched to a gene: 2. CDR3 length: 13 residues. The germline V gene has CDR1 SGDLS and CDR2 YYNGEE. The CDR3, as DNA: TGTGCCAGCAGCGGAGGGACAGACTATGGCTACACCTTC. This encodes CASSGGTDYGYTF.

The chain uses TRBV9 and TRBJ2-7, with TRBD1 matching 9 bases. V shed 5 bases, J shed 2 bases, and the junction held 11 bases outside the gene matches. CDR3 length: 16 amino acids. Germline CDR1 is SGDLS and CDR2 is YYNGEE. DNA for the CDR3: TGTGCCAGCAGTAACCTTCCGGGACAGGGTCCCTACGAGCAGTACTTC. It codes for CASSNLPGQGPYEQYF.

The chain couples TRBV5-1 to TRBJ2-1; D is possibly TRBD2 (5 bases). Germline CDR1 reads SGHRS; CDR2 reads YFSETQ. The CDR3 is 15 amino acids. The V end was cut by 0 bases, the J end by 1 base, with 8 bases between. This chain's CDR3 is CASSLASPSYNEQFF. The CDR3 DNA is TGCGCCAGCAGCTTGGCTAGCCCTTCCTACAATGAGCAGTTCTTC.

The chain employs TRBV6-5 and TRBJ1-1, with D perhaps TRBD1 (6 bases). Trimming shortened V by 2 bases and J by 10 bases, and 17 bases separated the two germline ends. This CDR3 contains 14 residues. Germline V CDR1 and CDR2: MNHEY, SVGAGI. In DNA form, the CDR3 reads TGTGCCAGCAGTTACGGGGAGGGGGGGAGAGGAGCTTTCTTT. Its translation is CASSYGEGGRGAFF.

The chain employs TRBV28 and TRBJ1-1; the D gene is possibly TRBD1 (6 bases). Trimming pared 8 bases from V and 5 bases from J, leaving 21 bases between. CDR3 length: 15 amino acids. The germline V gene has CDR1 MDHEN and CDR2 SYDVKM. The CDR3 bases are TGTGCCAGCGATCGGGGCAGGGGAGCATGGACTGAAGCTTTCTTT. Amino acids: CASDRGRGAWTEAFF.

For the CDR3, the DNA is TGTGCCAGCAGTTACAGGGGGTATGGAACTGAAGCTTTCTTT. It codes for CASSYRGYGTEAFF. This chain uses TRBV6-5 with TRBJ1-1, with D possibly being TRBD1 (6 bases). The CDR3 loop spans 14 amino acids. With 2 bases removed from V and 5 bases from J, the gap between germline ends came to 12 bases. From germline, CDR1 is MNHEY and CDR2 SVGAGI.

This clone has a handful of counts. The gene calls are TRBV5-1 and TRBJ1-1; no clear D gene. CDR1 is SGHRS, CDR2 YFSETQ, per germline. This CDR3 is 17 amino acids long. Trimming took off 4 bases at V and 5 bases at J, with 24 bases between the two ends. For the CDR3, the DNA is TGCGCCAGCAGCCCACTGGGAGGGTTACTAAAAGGAACTGAAGCTTTCTTT. This translates into CASSPLGGLLKGTEAFF.

This chain uses TRBV6-5 with TRBJ1-2; D is unresolved. This CDR3 is built from 11 residues. The ends were cut back, 7 bases at V and 4 bases at J, with 7 bases in the middle. Germline V lookup: CDR1 MNHEY, CDR2 SVGAGI. In DNA, the CDR3 is TGTGCCAGCAATAGTCTCTATGGCTACACCTTC. It is translated as CASNSLYGYTF.

The V gene is TRBV6-6, the J gene TRBJ2-3; 8 bases line up with TRBD1. After removal of 7 bases from V and 1 base from J, the junction contained 4 bases not matched to a gene. CDR3 length: 14 amino acids. Germline CDR1 and CDR2: MNHNY and SVGAGI (reference sequence). CDR3: CASKPTGGTDTQYF. In DNA, the CDR3 is TGTGCCAGCAAGCCGACAGGGGGCACAGATACGCAGTATTTT.

This clone appeared a few times. The chain carries TRBV4-1 and TRBJ1-1; the D is unclear. Germline assignment: CDR1 MGHRA and CDR2 YSYEKL. CDR3 length: 12 residues. Between the trimmed V and J ends, which lost 1 base and 6 bases, there was a span of 6 bases. The CDR3 here is CASSQGRAEAFF. The CDR3 DNA is TGCGCCAGCAGCCAAGGTCGGGCTGAAGCTTTCTTT.

The chain employs TRBV9 and TRBJ2-2; 10 nucleotides agree with TRBD1. CDR1 SGDLS and CDR2 YYNGEE come from the germline V gene. The ends lost 3 bases at V and 4 bases at J; junction bases unmatched: 6. There are 16 residues in the CDR3. The CDR3 nucleotides read TGTGCCAGCAGCGCCGGACAGGGGGGGATCACCGGGGAGCTGTTTTTT. Protein sequence: CASSAGQGGITGELFF.

The gene calls are TRBV28 and TRBJ2-2; 14 bases line up with TRBD2. This CDR3 has 17 residues. Germline V gene lookup returns CDR1 MDHEN and CDR2 SYDVKM. V was clipped by 7 bases and J by 4 bases; unmatched bases: 8. CDR3 residues: CASIGTSGSQGTGELFF. CDR3 nucleotide sequence: TGTGCCAGCATTGGGACTAGCGGGAGTCAGGGCACCGGGGAGCTGTTTTTT.

This clone was found a few times. The V and J genes are TRBV4-1 and TRBJ1-1, with no clear D. The CDR3 has 16 amino acids. V was clipped by 1 base and J by 0 bases, with 12 bases between them. CDR1 and CDR2 (germline): MGHRA, YSYEKL. The CDR3 nucleotides are TGCGCCAGCAGCCAAGTGGGCAGAGTCATGAACACTGAAGCTTTCTTT. Its protein is CASSQVGRVMNTEAFF.

The chain joins TRBV11-1 to TRBJ2-3; D is undetermined. The CDR3 spans 12 residues. Germline CDR1 is SGHAT and CDR2 is FQDESV (reference sequence). Trimming took 4 bases from V and 6 from J, leaving 8 bases between them. The CDR3 is CASSYQADTQYF. As DNA, the CDR3 is TGTGCCAGCAGCTACCAAGCTGATACGCAGTATTTT.

V is TRBV6-5 and J is TRBJ2-7; no clear D gene. Germline V gives CDR1 MNHEY, CDR2 SVGAGI. V was trimmed by 6 bases and J by 2 bases, leaving 17 bases between them. The CDR3 runs 15 residues. The CDR3 region is CASSSPATVTYEQYF. Here the CDR3 DNA reads TGTGCCAGCAGCTCTCCTGCTACAGTGACCTACGAGCAGTACTTC.

The genes are TRBV27 and TRBJ1-2, with D hard to call. CDR3 size: 16 residues. The V and J ends lost 0 bases and 5 bases respectively, with 16 bases between them. Germline CDR1 is MNHEY and CDR2 is SMNVEV (reference sequence). CDR3 residues: CASSLSGGKSGYGYTF. The DNA of the CDR3 is TGTGCCAGCAGTTTATCGGGCGGAAAGTCGGGGTATGGCTACACCTTC.

This rearrangement joins TRBV5-1 to TRBJ1-2, with TRBD1 matching 9 bases. Trimming at V came to 0 bases and at J to 5 bases, leaving 5 bases not matched to a gene. From germline, CDR1 is SGHRS and CDR2 YFSETQ. The CDR3 is made up of 15 amino acids. The CDR3 region is CASSLDEGQGYGYTF. The DNA for the CDR3 is TGCGCCAGCAGCTTGGACGAAGGACAGGGGTATGGCTACACCTTC.

V and J are TRBV9 and TRBJ2-2; D not resolved. Trimming took 4 bases from V and 0 from J, leaving 4 bases between them. Germline V gives CDR1 SGDLS, CDR2 YYNGEE. This CDR3 contains 13 residues. CDR3 sequence reads: CASSSSNTGELFF. The DNA for the CDR3 is TGTGCCAGCAGCTCATCGAACACCGGGGAGCTGTTTTTT.

This chain joins TRBV5-1 and TRBJ2-1; the match to TRBD2 covers 13 bases. The CDR3 loop spans 15 amino acids. V shed 1 base, J shed 8 bases, and the junction held 3 bases outside the gene matches. Germline loops: CDR1 SGHRS, CDR2 YFSETQ. This chain's CDR3 is CASSLKGTSGDEQFF. The CDR3 DNA follows: TGCGCCAGCAGCTTGAAAGGGACTAGCGGGGATGAGCAGTTCTTC.

The V call is TRBV4-3, the J call TRBJ2-7; TRBD2 matches at 10 bases. The CDR3 is 16 residues long. Losses at the gene ends were 3 bases for V and 0 bases for J; bases not matched to a gene: 5. Germline assignment: CDR1 LGHNA and CDR2 YSLEER. The CDR3 sequence: CASSHGLADSSYEQYF. The CDR3 region has the DNA TGCGCCAGCAGCCACGGACTAGCGGACAGCTCCTACGAGCAGTACTTC.

The chain uses TRBV28 and TRBJ1-2, with D perhaps matching TRBD1 (6 bases). The CDR3 is 16 residues long. Germline V gene lookup returns CDR1 MDHEN and CDR2 SYDVKM. Trimming cost V 6 bases and J 6 bases, with 23 bases left between them. The chain's CDR3 is CASSLLVPRDKHGYTF. The CDR3, as DNA: TGTGCCAGCAGCCTTCTAGTACCCCGGGACAAACATGGCTACACCTTC.

This clone was seen a handful of times. The CDR3 loop reads CASSFGGYTEAFF. Written as DNA, the CDR3 is TGTGCCAGCAGCTTTGGGGGGTACACTGAAGCTTTCTTT. The rearrangement uses TRBV7-2 and TRBJ1-1; a weak D match, TRBD1 (5 bases). Germline lookup yields CDR1 SGHTA and CDR2 FQGNSA. The CDR3 consists of 13 residues. Deletions cut 3 bases from V and 3 bases from J, with 8 bases between.

The rearrangement uses TRBV12-5 and TRBJ2-1; perhaps TRBD2 as D (5 bases). The CDR3 contains 15 residues. Germline values: CDR1 LGHNT, CDR2 FRNRAP. V was trimmed by 2 bases and J by 7 bases, leaving 15 bases between them. CDR3 sequence reads: CASGLPRRLKNEQFF. The CDR3 DNA reads as TGTGCTAGTGGTTTGCCCCGGAGACTAAAGAATGAGCAGTTCTTC. Based on the CDR3 plus reference TRBV12-5 and TRBJ2-1, the full variable domain is DARVTQTPRHKVTEMGQEVTMRCQPILGHNTVFWYRQTMMQGLELLAYFRNRAPLDDSGMPKDRFSAEMPDATLATLKIQPSEPRDSAVYFCASGLPRRLKNEQFFGPGTRLTVL.

J is TRBJ2-3 and V is TRBV5-1; a possible D gene is TRBD1 (6 bases). The germline V gene encodes CDR1 SGHRS and CDR2 YFSETQ. Trimming took 4 bases from V and 2 from J, leaving 11 bases between them. The CDR3 is 14 residues long. CDR3 DNA: TGCGCCAGCAGCCCCCGACAGGCCACAGATACGCAGTATTTT. It yields the protein CASSPRQATDTQYF. Using reference TRBV5-1 and TRBJ2-3 for the parts outside the CDR3, the full variable domain is KAGVTQTPRYLIKTRGQQVTLSCSPISGHRSVSWYQQTPGQGLQFLFEYFSETQRNKGNFPGRFSGRQFSNSRSEMNVSTLELGDSALYLCASSPRQATDTQYFGPGTRLTVL.